This T cell receptor (beta chain) emerged from a study of blood T cells in healthy people across ages. Study outcomes and limitations: The authors considered diversity estimates from one million T cells to be underestimates.

Germline assignment: CDR1 SGHVS and CDR2 FNYEAQ. V shed 5 bases and J 3 bases; nucleotides not matched to a gene: 7. The CDR3 runs 16 residues. Sample-barcoded 5' priming and a J-beta primer mix drove a second PCR of roughly 7 to 11 cycles. TCRdb itself ran the 5' RACE reads through MiXCR, one entry per CDR3 protein. The data hold about 770,000 distinct CDR3 sequences, with around two fifths observed a single time. Remarks on this clonotype: Its antigen is unknown.

Sequenced sample: blood. V is TRBV7-6 and J is TRBJ1-4; 9 positions agree with TRBD1. This TCR came from a man in his fifties or sixties in good health. CDR3 nucleotides: TGTGCCAGCAGCCGGGACAGGGTAGGGCCTAATGAAAAACTGTTTTTT. It translates to CASSRDRVGPNEKLFF.